This T cell receptor (beta chain) is drawn from a study of high-grade serous ovarian cancer treatment subgroups. About the study: Each sample yielded on average about 7,000 unique TCR beta rearrangements from approximately 15,000 reads.

Some clones are missing from TCRdb's copy, which holds only in-frame ones; the method was immunoSEQ multiplex PCR. There are thousands of clones in the sample; about 66% occur only once, and 12% to 15% lies in the top ten. Trimming pared 4 bases from V and 8 bases from J, leaving 17 bases between. The CDR3 is 14 amino acids. Germline V gene sequence: CDR1 MNHEY, CDR2 SVGAGI. The tumor samples were collected prior to definitive surgery or chemotherapy. As regards this clone: No antigen is known for it.

Overall study findings and caveats: Repertoire similarity ranged about 0.1 to 0.79 between tumors of one patient. CDR1 and CDR2 were left unanalyzed; analyses focused on CDR3. Bulk tumor TCR sequencing gave no spatial information.

The chain couples TRBV6-5 to TRBJ1-2, with D perhaps matching TRBD1 (5 bases). The sequence came from a human donor with high-grade serous ovarian cancer. The sample taken for sequencing was tumor tissue. The CDR3, as DNA: TGTGCCAGCAGTTCCCCTCCGGGACTGCGGGGCTACACCTTC. Translated: CASSSPPGLRGYTF.